This TCR beta chain comes out of a study of identical twins. Overall study results and limits: Modelling approaches yielded underestimates of out-of-frame TCR alpha sharing between monozygotic twins.

In this sample, this clonotype turned up a few times. Its antigen is not identified. Germline-derived CDR1 and CDR2 are MNHEY and SVGEGT. CDR3 length: 19 amino acids. Trimming cost V 5 bases and J 0 bases; bases outside gene matches: 14. TCRdb independently ran MiXCR on the 5' RACE reads; one entry per CDR3 protein. The data contain 430,000 or so distinct CDR3 sequences, 20% to 25% of them singletons. These data were also reused for a study on T cells expressing NK-cell markers. As that study records: Restriction of sorting to alpha-beta TCR T cells was accomplished in several experiments using an anti-gamma-delta TCR antibody. More than five donors showed dominant NKG2C+ clonotypes comprising about 1.0-7.0% of their CD8+ T cells. For four donors, these clonotypes were likewise the leading ones in the CD3+CD56-NKG2C+ fraction.

The sample taken for sequencing was CD4+ T cells sorted from blood. The TCR comes from a woman in her late teens or twenties in good health. The chain employs TRBV6-2 or TRBV6-3 and TRBJ2-1; 9 bases fit TRBD2. The CDR3 DNA reads as TGTGCCAGCAGTCAAGGTCGGCTAGCGGGGACCAACTCCTACAATGAGCAGTTCTTC. As protein: CASSQGRLAGTNSYNEQFF.